Listed below are T cell receptor beta chains from one sample, sequenced in a study of spatial heterogeneity in lung cancer. One entry per CDR3 protein results from TCRdb running MiXCR on the 5' RACE reads. This sample yields some 25,000 distinct CDR3 sequences, of which about 4.7% are seen a single time; about 5.5% belongs to the top ten. The sample consisted of PBMCs, taken at surgery. Source of these receptors: a male donor with early-stage non-small cell lung cancer. Each CDR3 is given with its conserved first and last residue. Each record gives: CDR3 DNA, CDR3 protein, J gene, D gene, V gene, clone size. D genes are given only for firm matches. Part of the rows lack a size; the others show once, few, many or a class for expanded clones.

TGTGCCAGCAGCCCACGGGGGGGGGCAACAGATACGCAGTATTTT | CASSPRGGATDTQYF | TRBJ2-3 | TRBD2 | TRBV6-2/TRBV6-3 | many
TGTGCCAGCAGGCCCCCAGGGGATGGCACTGAAGCTTTCTTT | CASRPPGDGTEAFF | TRBJ1-1 | NA | TRBV6-5 | NA
TGTGCCAGCAGCGCTCAAGGGAAGTTCACAGATACGCAGTATTTT | CASSAQGKFTDTQYF | TRBJ2-3 | NA | TRBV7-9 | many
TGTGCCAGCAGTTACGGGGACCGCAGGCAGCCCCAGCATTTT | CASSYGDRRQPQHF | TRBJ1-5 | NA | TRBV6-2/TRBV6-3 | many
TGTGCCAGCAGCGATAGCGGGAGGGCTGAGCAAGAGACCCAGTACTTC | CASSDSGRAEQETQYF | TRBJ2-5 | TRBD2 | TRBV2 | many
TGTGCCAGCAGCTTATCCGGGGTTCCGAAACTGTTTTTT | CASSLSGVPKLFF | TRBJ1-4 | NA | TRBV7-2 | many
TGTGCCAGCAGCTTAATTCCAAGAGCGTTTATGGGCACAGGAGGAACGTTAGATACGCAGTATTTT | CASSLIPRAFMGTGGTLDTQYF | TRBJ2-3 | NA | TRBV7-3 | many
TGTGCCAGCAGTTTGTACCGCCGGACTAGCGGGAGGCCCCATGAGCAGTTCTTC | CASSLYRRTSGRPHEQFF | TRBJ2-1 | TRBD2 | TRBV28 | many
TGTGCCAGCAGTTACTCGAGGGAAAAACTGTTTTTT | CASSYSREKLFF | TRBJ1-4 | NA | TRBV6-5 | many
TGTGCCATCCTGGAGGGCTCTAACGGGGAGCTGTTTTTT | CAILEGSNGELFF | TRBJ2-2 | NA | TRBV12-3/TRBV12-4 | NA
TGCGCCAGCAGCCCCGGGACGGACAATGAAAAACTGTTTTTT | CASSPGTDNEKLFF | TRBJ1-4 | NA | TRBV5-1 | many
TGTGCCATCAGTTATGAAGCCCACCGGTCAGATACGCAGTATTTT | CAISYEAHRSDTQYF | TRBJ2-3 | NA | TRBV10-3 | many
TGTGCCAGCAGCCCTGGATGGGGCTGGAGCACTGAAGCTTTCTTT | CASSPGWGWSTEAFF | TRBJ1-1 | NA | TRBV7-9 | medium-sized
TGCGCCAGCAGTCTTGTCAGTGATAATTCACCCCTCCACTTT | CASSLVSDNSPLHF | TRBJ1-6 | NA | TRBV5-1 | many
TGTGCCAGCAGTTACTCTGGACTAGCTAGCGAGCAGTACTTC | CASSYSGLASEQYF | TRBJ2-7 | TRBD2 | TRBV6-5 | many
TGTGCCCTAGGGGAAGGCCCCTACGAGCAGTACTTC | CALGEGPYEQYF | TRBJ2-7 | NA | TRBV2 | NA